The present T cell receptor (beta chain) was sequenced within a study of regulatory T cells in long-lasting Graves disease. Findings of the study overall: When disease was persistent, TRBV28, TRBJ1-2 and TRBJ2-5 were the favored segments. Those with persistent Graves' had less TCR diversity than newly diagnosed patients.

V was cut by 6 bases and J by 4 bases, with 11 bases left in between. This CDR3 is built from 13 residues. Germline-derived CDR1 and CDR2 are MDHEN and SYDVKM. The authors built TCR beta libraries using iRepertoire HTBI primers and Arm-PCR of CDR3 regions. Using its own MiXCR run on the multiplex PCR reads, TCRdb lists one record per CDR3 protein. The table has roughly 700,000 distinct CDR3 sequences, 25% to 30% seen once; the top ten hold around 40%. Time point specified: persistent/refractory GD, antithyroid drugs over 5 years with positive TRAb. RNA isolated from PBMCs was used to make the TCR library. Peripheral blood, Nine milliliters per patient, was collected in EDTA tubes. On this clonotype itself: Its specificity is unknown.

The clonotype originates from a female donor with Graves disease. Sequencing used peripheral blood mononuclear cells (PBMCs), obtained when the disease was refractory, from a patient treated with antithyroid drugs. The gene calls are TRBV28 and TRBJ2-3; D unresolved. In nucleotides, the CDR3 is TGTGCCAGCAGAGGCCGTGTCTCAGATACGCAGTATTTT. Its protein is CASRGRVSDTQYF.